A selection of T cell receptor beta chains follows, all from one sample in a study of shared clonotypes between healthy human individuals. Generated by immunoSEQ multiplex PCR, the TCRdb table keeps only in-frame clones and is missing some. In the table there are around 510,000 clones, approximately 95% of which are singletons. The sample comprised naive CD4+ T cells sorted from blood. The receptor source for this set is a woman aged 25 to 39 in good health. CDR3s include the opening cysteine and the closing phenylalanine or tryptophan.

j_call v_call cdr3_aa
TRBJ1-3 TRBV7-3 CASSPGGASSGNTIYF
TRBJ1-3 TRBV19 CATWTGFMSSGNTIYF
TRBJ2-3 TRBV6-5 CASSPQEWSTDTQYF
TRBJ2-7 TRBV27 CASARVGGSYEQYF
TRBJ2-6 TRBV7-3 CASSQPRASGANVLTF
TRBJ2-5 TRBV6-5 CASRPTPAETQYF
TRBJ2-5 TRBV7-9 CASSLGRGRTQETQYF
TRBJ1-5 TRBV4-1 CASSPREGDSHRGGNQPQHF
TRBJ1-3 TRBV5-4 CASSLIQGGLGNTIYF
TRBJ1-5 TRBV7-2 CASSRNRDSNQPQHF
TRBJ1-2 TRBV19 CASRTVYGYTF
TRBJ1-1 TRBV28 CASSLGLGGTEAFF
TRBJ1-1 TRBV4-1 CASSQGVGRGTEAFF
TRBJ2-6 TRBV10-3 CAISESTGANVLTF
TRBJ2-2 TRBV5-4 CASSQGTGGRGGELFF
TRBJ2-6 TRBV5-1 CASSKEGGTANSRANVLTF
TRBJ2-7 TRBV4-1 CASSTPRRSYEQYF
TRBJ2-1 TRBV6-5 CASSSPGPSLEQFF
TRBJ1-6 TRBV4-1 CASSQVVVGSSPLHF
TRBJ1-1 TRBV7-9 CASSLGDGGPNTEAFF
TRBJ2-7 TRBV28 CASSYTPGLTYEQYF
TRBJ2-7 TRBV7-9 CASSLGDTDTYEQYF
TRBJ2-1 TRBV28 CASLSHNEQFF
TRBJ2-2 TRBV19 CASKDRGPNTGELFF
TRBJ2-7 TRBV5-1 CASSLGQVVYEQYF
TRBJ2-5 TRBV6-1 CASGSARETQYF
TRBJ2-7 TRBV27 CASSPGDSKTYEQYF
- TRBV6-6 CASQSSGVSYEQYF
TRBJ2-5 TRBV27 CASSSTSTETQYF
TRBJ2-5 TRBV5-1 CASSIRTDGVQETQYF
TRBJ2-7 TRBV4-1 CASSQGQLSYEQYF